These 6 T cell receptor beta chains were sequenced from one sample in a study of blood T cell repertoires in COVID-19. Here immunoSEQ multiplex PCR was the method, and the copy in TCRdb shows in-frame clones only, minus some. The sample consists of a few hundred thousand clones, approximately 87% of them appearing once. The sequencing input was peripheral blood. These receptors all come from a woman aged 50 to 60 who had recovered from COVID-19.

The chain recombines TRBV28 with TRBJ1-2; possibly TRBD1 for D (5 bases). This CDR3 has 14 amino acids. V was trimmed by 6 bases and J by 8 bases, leaving 19 bases between them. The germline V gene encodes CDR1 MDHEN and CDR2 SYDVKM. The CDR3 here is CASRTALGAYGYTF. CDR3 sequence (DNA): TGTGCCAGCAGGACGGCCCTTGGGGCTTACGGCTACACCTTC.

V and J are TRBV7-2 and TRBJ2-7, with D possibly being TRBD2 (5 bases). The CDR3 is made up of 14 amino acids. CDR1 and CDR2 (germline): SGHTA, FQGNSA. Trimming cost V 0 bases and J 6 bases, with 12 bases left between them. The CDR3 region has the DNA TGTGCCAGCAGCTTAGCATGGCAGGCGGGCGAGCAGTACTTC. It translates to CASSLAWQAGEQYF.

The chain couples TRBV19 to TRBJ2-1, with TRBD2 as a possible D gene (6 bases). V was clipped by 5 bases and J by 4 bases, with 18 bases between them. Germline CDR1 and CDR2: LNHDA and SQIVND (reference sequence). CDR3 length: 16 residues. The CDR3 coding sequence is TGTGCCAGTAGTCTACAATCGGGAGCCAAGTACAATGAGCAGTTCTTC. This sequence encodes CASSLQSGAKYNEQFF.

The gene calls are TRBV5-4 and TRBJ1-3; D is perhaps TRBD1 (5 bases). This CDR3 comprises 17 residues. Trimming took 4 bases from V and 1 from J, leaving 18 bases between them. Germline lookup yields CDR1 SGHNT and CDR2 YYREEE (reference sequence). The CDR3: CASSGGTRRDSGNTIYF. CDR3 nucleotides: TGTGCCAGCAGCGGCGGGACGCGCAGAGATTCTGGAAACACCATATATTTT.

Details on this clone: This CDR3 is also generated by other DNA sequences in the sample. The chain carries TRBV5-1 and TRBJ2-7; 8 bases fit TRBD1. This CDR3 is built from 14 residues. Germline CDR1 and CDR2: SGHRS and YFSETQ. The V segment lost 4 bases and the J segment 3 bases; nucleotides outside the gene matches: 6. The CDR3 sequence: CASSPSGQGYEQYF. The CDR3 DNA sequence: TGCGCCAGCAGCCCCTCTGGACAGGGCTACGAGCAGTACTTC.

Only one count was recorded for this clone. The gene calls are TRBV28 and TRBJ2-7; 7 bases fit TRBD1. CDR1 and CDR2 from the germline V gene are MDHEN and SYDVKM. The CDR3 spans 13 residues. V lost 2 bases, J lost 3 bases, and 1 base stayed unmatched. Here the CDR3 DNA reads TGTGCCAGCAGTTTAGGACAGGTCTACGAGCAGTACTTC. It encodes CASSLGQVYEQYF.